One sample yielded the 31 T cell receptor beta chains listed below, sequenced in a study of regulatory T cells in long-lasting Graves disease. With iRepertoire HTBI primers and Arm-PCR of CDR3 regions, TCR beta libraries were built. TCRdb passed the multiplex PCR reads through MiXCR, listing each CDR3 protein once. The data show roughly 700,000 distinct CDR3 sequences, 25% to 35% seen once. The sample's time point: persistent/refractory GD, antithyroid drugs over 5 years with positive TRAb. Extracted RNA from PBMCs served as the source of the TCR library. This material consisted of peripheral blood mononuclear cells (PBMCs), taken when the disease was refractory, from a patient treated with antithyroid drugs. These receptors were collected from a female donor with Graves disease.

V and J are TRBV15 and TRBJ2-2; possible D gene TRBD2, 6 bases. V dropped 9 bases and J dropped 0 bases, with 14 bases sitting between them. In germline, CDR1 is LNHNV, CDR2 YYDKDF (reference sequence). CDR3 length equals 15 residues. For the CDR3, the DNA is TGTGCCACAGAAGTCGGGACTTCGAACACCGGGGAGCTGTTTTTT. This encodes CATEVGTSNTGELFF.

The chain recombines TRBV7-9 with TRBJ2-2, with D perhaps TRBD2 (6 bases). CDR3 length equals 14 residues. V lost 8 bases and J 5 bases, leaving 15 bases between the germline ends. The germline V gene has CDR1 SEHNR and CDR2 FQNEAQ (reference sequence). The CDR3 nucleotides are TGTGCCAGCCTTCCGTTGGCGGGGACCGGGGAGCTGTTTTTT. It yields the protein CASLPLAGTGELFF.

This clonotype was seen a single time. J is TRBJ2-1 and V is TRBV24-1; D is uncertain. V was shortened by 3 bases and J by 1 base, with 9 bases between the two germline ends. There are 15 residues in the CDR3. Germline-derived CDR1 and CDR2 are KGHDR and SFDVKD. The CDR3 reads CATSDGEPSYNEQFF. The DNA for the CDR3 is TGTGCCACCAGTGATGGGGAACCTTCCTACAATGAGCAGTTCTTC.

The chain recombines TRBV6-2 or TRBV6-3 with TRBJ1-3; D remains unclear. The CDR3 extends over 14 amino acids. Germline V lookup: CDR1 MNHEY, CDR2 SVGEGT. Trimming removed 1 base from V and 0 bases from J, with 4 bases in between. The DNA of the CDR3 is TGTGCCAGCAGTTACTACAGCTCTGGAAACACCATATATTTT. As protein: CASSYYSSGNTIYF.

The chain employs TRBV5-5 and TRBJ2-7, with 10 nucleotides matching TRBD2. The CDR3 is made up of 15 amino acids. The ends lost 0 bases at V and 3 bases at J; junction bases unmatched: 3. Germline V gives CDR1 SGHKS, CDR2 YYEKEE (reference sequence). The DNA for the CDR3 is TGTGCCAGCAGCTTGGGATGGACTAGCGGCTACGAGCAGTACTTC. This translates into CASSLGWTSGYEQYF.

Regarding this clonotype: Since no conserved phenylalanine or tryptophan closes the CDR3, a read error is the likely cause. This chain links TRBV20-1 with TRBJ1-1; D is undetermined. The CDR3 loop spans 15 amino acids. Per the germline V gene, CDR1 is DFQATT and CDR2 is SNEGSKA (reference sequence). Trimming removed 0 bases from V and 0 bases from J, with 11 bases in between. CDR3 residues: CSARDMGSLNTEAFL. CDR3 DNA sequence: TGCAGTGCTAGAGATATGGGTTCGTTGAACACTGAAGCTTTCCTT.

This clonotype has only a few counts. The chain couples TRBV10-2 to TRBJ2-7; TRBD2 matches 7 bases. The CDR3 totals 16 residues. Losses at the gene ends were 0 bases for V and 4 bases for J; bases not matched to a gene: 9. Germline-derived CDR1 and CDR2 are WSHSY and SAAADI. CDR3 region: CASSESREGHVYEQYF. The CDR3 DNA reads TGCGCCAGCAGTGAGTCGAGGGAGGGCCACGTTTACGAGCAGTACTTC.

There are a few counts of this clonotype. The chain links TRBV30 to TRBJ1-5; TRBD1 aligns across 11 bases. V trimming: 1 base; J trimming: 5 bases; junction bases outside the gene matches: 1. There are 14 residues in the CDR3. CDR1 GTSNPN and CDR2 SVGIG come from the germline V gene (reference sequence). Here the CDR3 reads CAWSAGQGDQPQHF. CDR3 coding DNA: TGTGCCTGGAGTGCGGGACAGGGGGATCAGCCCCAGCATTTT.

This clonotype showed up just a few times. V is TRBV20-1 and J is TRBJ2-7; 7 positions agree with TRBD2. The CDR3 covers 12 residues. CDR1 and CDR2 from the germline V gene are DFQATT and SNEGSKA (reference sequence). Losses at the gene ends were 7 bases for V and 3 bases for J; bases not matched to a gene: 6. CDR3 nucleotide sequence: TGCAGTGGAACGTCGGGAGGCTACGAGCAGTACTTC. It codes for CSGTSGGYEQYF.

This clonotype has more than one count but fewer than ten. This chain connects TRBV20-1 to TRBJ1-1; D is unresolved. CDR3 size: 12 residues. The V end lost 3 bases, the J end lost 10 bases, and 15 bases lay between the germline ends. Germline V CDR1 and CDR2: DFQATT, SNEGSKA (reference sequence). The CDR3 loop is CSASTNVWGAFF. The CDR3 DNA reads TGCAGTGCTAGTACCAACGTTTGGGGAGCTTTCTTT.

The chain carries TRBV29-1 and TRBJ1-2, with unresolved D. Per the germline V gene, CDR1 is SQVTM and CDR2 is ANQGSEA. The CDR3 has 12 residues. Trimming left V 4 bases short and J 2 bases short, with 8 bases between. The CDR3, as DNA: TGCAGCGTTGCCGTCGAAAACTATGGCTACACCTTC. Translation gives CSVAVENYGYTF.

The genes are TRBV15 and TRBJ1-2; 12 bases fit TRBD1. The germline V gene has CDR1 LNHNV and CDR2 YYDKDF (reference sequence). The J segment lost 7 bases and the V segment lost 5 bases, leaving 8 bases of the junction unmatched. This CDR3 comprises 15 residues. Here the CDR3 reads CATSSGTGGTSGYTF. CDR3 in DNA: TGTGCCACCAGCTCCGGGACAGGGGGCACCTCTGGCTACACCTTC.

This clonotype was detected only a few times. This chain joins TRBV27 and TRBJ2-7, with D possibly TRBD1 on 6 matching bases. The CDR3 has 15 residues. Germline V gives CDR1 MNHEY, CDR2 SMNVEV (reference sequence). The V gene lost 6 bases and the J gene lost 2 bases, with 17 bases spanning the gap. The CDR3 region has the DNA TGTGCCAGCAGCCAACCCCGGGACAAGCCCTACGAGCAGTACTTC. This translates into CASSQPRDKPYEQYF.

A few counts support this clonotype. The CDR3, as DNA: TGTGCCAGCAGACCCACAGGGGGGAGGACCGGGGAGCTGTTTTTT. This encodes CASRPTGGRTGELFF. V is TRBV6-1 and J is TRBJ2-2; the match to TRBD1 covers 8 bases. This CDR3 comprises 15 residues. With V trimmed by 6 bases and J by 5 bases, 8 bases remained unmatched. The germline CDR1 and CDR2 sequences are MNHNS and SASEGT.

This clonotype was detected many times. CDR3 DNA: TGTGCCAGCAGTTTTTTTACGATGACAGGGGGGAACACCGGGGAGCTGTTTTTT. Encoded protein: CASSFFTMTGGNTGELFF. V is TRBV28 and J is TRBJ2-2; 9 nucleotides agree with TRBD1. CDR1 and CDR2 from the germline V gene are MDHEN and SYDVKM. V lost 3 bases, J lost 1 base, and 9 bases stayed unmatched. The CDR3 is 18 residues long.

This chain connects TRBV7-6 to TRBJ2-5; tentatively, D is TRBD1 or TRBD2 (5 bases each). Germline lookup yields CDR1 SGHVS and CDR2 FNYEAQ. V lost 4 bases and J 10 bases, leaving 28 bases between the germline ends. The CDR3 sequence is 17 residues long. The CDR3 loop reads CASSSWGSRALERGQYF. CDR3 nucleotides: TGTGCCAGCAGCTCGTGGGGGTCGCGGGCCCTGGAGAGGGGCCAGTACTTC.

V is TRBV12-3 or TRBV12-4 and J is TRBJ2-5; TRBD2 agrees at 7 bases. TRBJ2-1 explains the end of the DNA better; the J call may be wrong. This CDR3 is built from 17 residues. The CDR3 loop reads CASSLVRGGRDYNEQFF. CDR3 DNA sequence: TGTGCCAGCAGTTTAGTTCGGGGCGGGAGAGATTACAATGAGCAGTTCTTC.

This clonotype was picked up many times. The chain uses TRBV28 and TRBJ1-1; perhaps TRBD1 as D (6 bases). This CDR3 has 16 amino acids. Between the trimmed V and J ends, which lost 1 base and 0 bases, there was a span of 12 bases. The germline V gene has CDR1 MDHEN and CDR2 SYDVKM. CDR3 in DNA: TGTGCCAGCAGTTTATTTGGGACACATATGAACACTGAAGCTTTCTTT. Its protein is CASSLFGTHMNTEAFF.

V usage is TRBV19 and J usage is TRBJ2-7, with 7 bases that match TRBD2. Germline CDR1 reads LNHDA; CDR2 reads SQIVND (reference sequence). V lost 3 bases, J lost 1 base, and 6 bases stayed unmatched. CDR3 length: 15 residues. CDR3 nucleotide sequence: TGTGCCAGTAGTATGCAAGGCGGGAGATCCTACGAGCAGTACTTC. This sequence encodes CASSMQGGRSYEQYF.

This clonotype appeared a few times. This CDR3 is CASTGTAINYGYTF. CDR3 nucleotide sequence: TGTGCCAGTACTGGGACAGCGATTAACTATGGCTACACCTTC. The chain links TRBV6-1 to TRBJ1-2; 7 nucleotides line up with TRBD1. The CDR3 is 14 amino acids. CDR1 is MNHNS and CDR2 is SASEGT in the germline V gene. The V and J ends lost 9 bases and 1 base, in that order; junction bases with no gene match: 8.

A few counts support this clonotype. The rearrangement joins TRBV2 to TRBJ1-6; 8 bases are shared with TRBD1. The CDR3 is 13 amino acids. CDR1 is SNHLY and CDR2 is FYNNEI in the germline V gene. V lost 8 bases, J lost 8 bases, and 5 bases stayed unmatched. Here the CDR3 reads CASSGTGHSPLHF. CDR3 coding DNA: TGTGCCAGCTCGGGGACAGGCCATTCACCCCTCCACTTT.

This clonotype was counted between two and nine times. This chain connects TRBV20-1 to TRBJ2-4, with D unclear. The CDR3 runs to 12 residues. Germline CDR1 DFQATT, CDR2 SNEGSKA (reference sequence). Trimming took off 6 bases at V and 6 bases at J, with 12 bases between the two ends. CDR3 DNA: TGCAGTGCAGAGTGGGGTGGAAACATTCAGTACTTC. Its protein is CSAEWGGNIQYF.

The chain joins TRBV20-1 to TRBJ2-7, with 9 positions matching TRBD1. The CDR3 loop spans 14 amino acids. From germline, CDR1 is DFQATT and CDR2 SNEGSKA (reference sequence). Germline trimming cut 4 bases from V and 1 base from J; bases unmatched to any gene: 5. This CDR3 reads CSAIGQGTSYEQYF. In DNA, the CDR3 is TGCAGTGCTATCGGACAGGGGACTTCCTACGAGCAGTACTTC.

There are a few counts of this clonotype. The chain uses TRBV7-2 and TRBJ2-5; tentatively, D is TRBD1 (5 bases). The CDR3 extends over 15 amino acids. Trimming took 1 base from V and 1 from J, leaving 10 bases between them. Germline V gives CDR1 SGHTA, CDR2 FQGNSA. CDR3 sequence reads: CASSLEGRPQETQYF. The CDR3 nucleotides read TGTGCCAGCAGCTTAGAGGGGCGGCCCCAAGAGACCCAGTACTTC. Full variable domain (outside the CDR3, taken from reference TRBV7-2 and TRBJ2-5): GAGVSQSPSNKVTEKGKDVELRCDPISGHTALYWYRQSLGQGLEFLIYFQGNSAPDKSGLPSDRFSAERTGGSVSTLTIQRTQQEDSAVYLCASSLEGRPQETQYFGPGTRLLVL.

The genes are TRBV6-1 and TRBJ2-5; 11 bases agree with TRBD2. CDR1 and CDR2 from the germline V gene are MNHNS and SASEGT. J was trimmed by 5 bases and V by 9 bases; bases with no gene match: 11. The CDR3 is made up of 15 amino acids. DNA for the CDR3: TGTGCCAGTCTCCTAGCGGGAGGCCGTGGGGAGACCCAGTACTTC. Amino acids: CASLLAGGRGETQYF.

In this sample, this clonotype turned up many times. Germline is not matched at one junction end, which may reflect a read error. The CDR3 reads CASSLGGNSNQPQHF. The CDR3 nucleotides are TGTGCCAGCAGTTTAGGTGGAAATAGCAATCAGCCCCAGCATTTT. This chain links TRBV7-9 with TRBJ1-5; unclear D gene. The V gene's germline CDR1 is SEHNR and CDR2 FQNEAQ (reference sequence). This CDR3 has 15 amino acids.

This clonotype has more than one count but fewer than ten. V gene TRBV10-1 combines with J gene TRBJ1-4, with D uncertain. From germline, CDR1 is WNHNN and CDR2 SYGVQD (reference sequence). Trimming left V 10 bases short and J 0 bases short, with 12 bases between. This CDR3 contains 14 residues. The CDR3 DNA reads TGCGCCAACGAACGTACTGCAACTAATGAAAAACTGTTTTTT. Amino acid sequence: CANERTATNEKLFF.

The rearrangement links TRBV28 to TRBJ2-7; D is perhaps TRBD2 (6 bases). CDR3 size: 15 residues. Trimming cost V 4 bases and J 6 bases, with 19 bases left between them. Germline values: CDR1 MDHEN, CDR2 SYDVKM. DNA for the CDR3: TGTGCCAGCAGTTCCCTAGCGACGGGGTATGTCGAGCAGTACTTC. Amino acids: CASSSLATGYVEQYF. Full variable domain (missing parts from reference TRBV28 and TRBJ2-7): DVKVTQSSRYLVKRTGEKVFLECVQDMDHENMFWYRQDPGLGLRLIYFSYDVKMKEKGDIPEGYSVSREKKERFSLILESASTNQTSMYLCASSSLATGYVEQYFGPGTRLTVT.

The rearrangement links TRBV5-1 to TRBJ1-1; D remains unclear. The germline V gene has CDR1 SGHRS and CDR2 YFSETQ. CDR3 length: 14 residues. V was trimmed by 5 bases and J by 4 bases, leaving 15 bases between them. This CDR3 is CASSHWELGTEAFF. CDR3 in DNA: TGCGCCAGCAGTCACTGGGAATTAGGCACTGAAGCTTTCTTT.

V is TRBV12-3 or TRBV12-4 and J is TRBJ2-4; D uncertain. CDR3 length: 16 residues. V was trimmed by 3 bases and J by 0 bases, leaving 12 bases between them. In nucleotides, the CDR3 is TGTGCCAGCAGTTTTTGGGCACCTTTAGCCAAAAACATTCAGTACTTC. This translates into CASSFWAPLAKNIQYF.

The genes are TRBV15 and TRBJ1-5; 8 bases line up with TRBD1. V dropped 5 bases and J dropped 5; count of bases not matched to a gene: 5. The CDR3 runs to 14 residues. Looked up from germline, CDR1 is LNHNV and CDR2 is YYDKDF (reference sequence). The CDR3 here is CATSWTGPHQPQHF. The CDR3 region has the DNA TGTGCCACCAGCTGGACAGGGCCCCATCAGCCCCAGCATTTT.